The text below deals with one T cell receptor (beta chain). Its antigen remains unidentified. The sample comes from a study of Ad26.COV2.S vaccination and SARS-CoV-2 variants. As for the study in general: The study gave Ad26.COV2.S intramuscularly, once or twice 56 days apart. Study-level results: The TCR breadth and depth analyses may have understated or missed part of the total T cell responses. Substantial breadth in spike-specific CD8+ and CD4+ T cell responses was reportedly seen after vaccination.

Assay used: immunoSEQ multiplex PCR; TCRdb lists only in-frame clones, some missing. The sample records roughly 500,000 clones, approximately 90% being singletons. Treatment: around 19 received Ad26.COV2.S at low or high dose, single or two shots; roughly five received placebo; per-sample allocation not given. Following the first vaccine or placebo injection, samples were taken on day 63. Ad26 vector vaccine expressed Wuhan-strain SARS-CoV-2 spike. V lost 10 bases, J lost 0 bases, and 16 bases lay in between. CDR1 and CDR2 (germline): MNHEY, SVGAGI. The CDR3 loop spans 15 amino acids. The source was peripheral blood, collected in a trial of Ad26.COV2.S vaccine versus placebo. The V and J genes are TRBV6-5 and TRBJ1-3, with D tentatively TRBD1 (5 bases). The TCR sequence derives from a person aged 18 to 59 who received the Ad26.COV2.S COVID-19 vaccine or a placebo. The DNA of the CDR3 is TGTGCCACCCGCTTGACAGCAACCTCTGGAAACACCATATATTTT. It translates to CATRLTATSGNTIYF.